This T cell receptor (beta chain) was recovered during a study of identical twins. Whole-study results and caveats: Models, which agreed with sharing between unrelated individuals, nonetheless underestimated the out-of-frame TCR alpha sharing seen in monozygotic twins.

Concerning this clonotype itself: What it binds is unknown.

The CDR3 length is 15 residues. V dropped 4 bases and J dropped 5; count of bases not matched to a gene: 9. Germline assignment: CDR1 ENHRY and CDR2 SYGVKD. From the 5' RACE reads, TCRdb called clonotypes with MiXCR, one entry per CDR3 protein. The sample shows fewer than 900,000 distinct CDR3 sequences, 18% of them seen only once. The sample also formed part of further work on T cells expressing NK-cell markers. That source notes: Researchers got TCR beta repertoires out of sorted CD3+CD56+NKG2C+, CD3+CD56+NKG2C- and CD3+CD56-NKG2C+ T cells. It is unclear if expanded NKG2C-expressing clones target HCMV antigens.

The sample was PBMCs. This chain uses TRBV10-3 with TRBJ2-7; 9 bases are shared with TRBD1. The clonotype comes from a woman younger than 35 in good health. CDR3 nucleotides: TGTGCCATCAGTGCCCGCCTGGGACAGGGCCACGAGCAGTACTTC. The encoded protein is CAISARLGQGHEQYF.